This TCR beta chain emerged from a study of blood T cells in healthy people across ages. The CDR3 spans 16 residues. CDR1 SQVTM and CDR2 ANQGSEA come from the germline V gene. The V and J ends lost 4 bases and 4 bases respectively, with 22 bases between them. This clonotype has a handful of counts. Antigen specificity is unknown. Study observations and caveats: Age advanced and TCR beta diversity per million T cells fell, roughly linearly. The diversity estimates, figures obtained from one million T cells, were considered underestimates.

Alongside a J-beta primer mix, a sample-barcoded 5' primer served in a second PCR lasting about 7 to 12 cycles. TCRdb fed the 5' RACE reads into MiXCR, producing one record per CDR3 protein. In the table there are some 1,000,000 distinct CDR3 sequences, around 25% of which are singletons. Separately, the same data were catalogued under a study of T cells of mothers and their children. Per that study: Sample barcodes and 2-4 random nucleotides came from the second PCR's M1S primer.

This chain connects TRBV29-1 to TRBJ1-2; D is unresolved. Sequencing was done on a sample of blood. The receptor was isolated from a girl under 10 years old in good health. CDR3 coding DNA: TGCAGCGTTGCAGGAACAAGGGAAGCAGTGAGCTATGGCTACACCTTC. Encoded protein: CSVAGTREAVSYGYTF.